This T cell receptor (beta chain) appears in the sequencing data of a study of blood T cell repertoires in COVID-19. Overall study: Acute-phase and convalescent COVID-19 samples originated in the United States, Italy and Spain.

V lost 10 bases to trimming and J lost 6 bases; unmatched junction nucleotides: 9. The CDR3 spans 13 residues. Germline V CDR1 and CDR2: KGHDR, SFDVKD. Study processing details: The assay estimated nucleated cells by amplifying reference gene primers. Sequencing was performed with immunoSEQ multiplex PCR; in TCRdb, only in-frame clones are kept and a portion is missing. V and J calls and clone size are given by that table; D and trimming were obtained from the DNA. Among roughly 200,000 clones listed, roughly 86% were seen once. Sample: PBMCs or T cells enriched from blood (not recorded which). The gene calls are TRBV24-1 and TRBJ2-3; 7 bases line up with TRBD1. This sequence was found in a man between 35 and 55 years old with acute COVID-19. The CDR3 nucleotides read TGTGCCACAGGGGGCAAAGGAGCGGATACGCAGTATTTT. The encoded protein is CATGGKGADTQYF.